Reported below is one TCR beta chain. Its antigen remains unidentified. Germline CDR1 is SGHDN and CDR2 is FVKESK. The CDR3 consists of 16 residues. Trimming removed 5 bases at V and 8 bases at J, with 21 bases between. The data belong to a study of blood T cells in healthy people across ages. Donor samples were obtained from healthy Caucasian individuals from Russia, aged 6 to 90. Extraction yielded at least 6 micrograms of total RNA per sample. The study's findings and limits: With naive T cell percentage, TCR beta diversity showed a strong correlation.

Using a J-beta primer mix together with a sample-barcoded 5' primer, a second PCR was run for roughly 7 to 12 cycles. TCRdb re-analysed the 5' RACE reads in MiXCR, keeping a single row per CDR3 protein. The data contain about 1.8 million distinct CDR3 sequences, just under 50% of them singletons. The sequencing input was blood. V usage is TRBV14 and J usage is TRBJ1-4, with D perhaps matching TRBD1 (5 bases). This receptor was obtained from a woman aged 40 to 50 in good health. CDR3 residues: CASSIRSGRPGEKLFF. Written as DNA, the CDR3 is TGTGCCAGCAGCATACGGTCAGGGAGGCCTGGGGAAAAACTGTTTTTT.